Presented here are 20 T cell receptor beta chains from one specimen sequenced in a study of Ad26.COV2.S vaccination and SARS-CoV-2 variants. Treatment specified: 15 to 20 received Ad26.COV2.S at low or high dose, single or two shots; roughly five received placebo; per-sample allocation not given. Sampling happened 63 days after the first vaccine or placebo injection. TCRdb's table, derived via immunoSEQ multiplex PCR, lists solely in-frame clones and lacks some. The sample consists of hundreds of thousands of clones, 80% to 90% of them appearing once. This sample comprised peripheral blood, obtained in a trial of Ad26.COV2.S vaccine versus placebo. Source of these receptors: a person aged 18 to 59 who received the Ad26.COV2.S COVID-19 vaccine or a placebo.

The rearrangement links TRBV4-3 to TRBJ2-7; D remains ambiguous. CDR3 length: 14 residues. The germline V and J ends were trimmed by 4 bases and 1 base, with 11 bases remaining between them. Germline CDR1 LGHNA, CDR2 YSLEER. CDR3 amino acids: CASSPGRISYEQYF. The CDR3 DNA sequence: TGCGCCAGCAGCCCAGGACGGATTTCCTACGAGCAGTACTTC.

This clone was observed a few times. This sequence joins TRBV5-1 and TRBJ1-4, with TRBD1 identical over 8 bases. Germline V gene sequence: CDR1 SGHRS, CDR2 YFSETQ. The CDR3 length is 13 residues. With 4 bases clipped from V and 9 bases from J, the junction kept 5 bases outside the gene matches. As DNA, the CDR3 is TGCGCCAGCAGCACGGGACAGGAGAAAAAACTGTTTTTT. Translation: CASSTGQEKKLFF.

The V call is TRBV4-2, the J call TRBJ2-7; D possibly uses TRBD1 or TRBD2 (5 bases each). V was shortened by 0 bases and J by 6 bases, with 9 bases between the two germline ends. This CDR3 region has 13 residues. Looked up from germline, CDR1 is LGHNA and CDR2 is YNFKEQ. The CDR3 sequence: CASSQENGGEQYF. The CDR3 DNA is TGTGCCAGCAGCCAAGAAAATGGGGGCGAGCAGTACTTC.

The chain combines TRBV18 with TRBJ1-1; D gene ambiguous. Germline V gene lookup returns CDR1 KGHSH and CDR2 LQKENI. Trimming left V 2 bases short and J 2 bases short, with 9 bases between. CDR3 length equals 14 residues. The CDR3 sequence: CASSPGRDNTEAFF. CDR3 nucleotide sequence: TGTGCCAGCTCACCAGGGCGGGATAACACTGAAGCTTTCTTT.

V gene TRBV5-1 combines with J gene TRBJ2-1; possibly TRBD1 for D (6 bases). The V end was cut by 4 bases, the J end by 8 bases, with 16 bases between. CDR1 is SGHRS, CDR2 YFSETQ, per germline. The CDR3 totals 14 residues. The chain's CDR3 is CASSPRDHRDEQFF. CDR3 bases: TGCGCCAGCAGCCCTAGGGACCACAGGGATGAGCAGTTCTTC.

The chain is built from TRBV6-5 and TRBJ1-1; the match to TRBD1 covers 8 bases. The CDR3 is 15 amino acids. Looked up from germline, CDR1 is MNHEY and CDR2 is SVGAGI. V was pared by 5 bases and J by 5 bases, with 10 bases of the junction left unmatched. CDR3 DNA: TGTGCCAGCAGTCTAAGACAGGGGACGTTGACTGAAGCTTTCTTT. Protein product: CASSLRQGTLTEAFF.

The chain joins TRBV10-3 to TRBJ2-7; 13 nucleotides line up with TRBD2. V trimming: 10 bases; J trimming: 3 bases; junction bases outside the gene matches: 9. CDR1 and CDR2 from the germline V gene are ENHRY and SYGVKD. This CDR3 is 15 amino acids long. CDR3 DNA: TGTGCCACGGGGGCGGGACTAGCGGGGATCTACGAGCAGTACTTC. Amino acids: CATGAGLAGIYEQYF.

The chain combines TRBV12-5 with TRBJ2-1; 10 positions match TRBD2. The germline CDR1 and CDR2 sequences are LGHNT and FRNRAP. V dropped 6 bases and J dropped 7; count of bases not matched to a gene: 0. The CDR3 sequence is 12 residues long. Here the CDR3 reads CASGLAGNEQFF. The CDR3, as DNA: TGTGCTAGTGGACTAGCGGGGAATGAGCAGTTCTTC.

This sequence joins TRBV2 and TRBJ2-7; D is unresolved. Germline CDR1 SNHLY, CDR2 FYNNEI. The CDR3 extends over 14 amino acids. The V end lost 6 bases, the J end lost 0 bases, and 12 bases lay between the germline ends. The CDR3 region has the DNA TGTGCCAGCAGGACGGTAACGAGCTCCTACGAGCAGTACTTC. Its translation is CASRTVTSSYEQYF.

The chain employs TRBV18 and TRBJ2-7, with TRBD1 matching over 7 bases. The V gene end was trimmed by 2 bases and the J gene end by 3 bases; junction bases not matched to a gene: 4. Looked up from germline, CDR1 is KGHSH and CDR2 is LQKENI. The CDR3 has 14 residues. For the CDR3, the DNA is TGTGCCAGCTCACCAGGGACAGAAAGCTACGAGCAGTACTTC. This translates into CASSPGTESYEQYF.

The CDR3 here is CASSRRQAEAFF. In DNA, the CDR3 is TGTGCCAGTAGCCGAAGACAGGCTGAAGCTTTCTTT. V gene TRBV19 combines with J gene TRBJ1-1; tentative D call: TRBD1 (6 bases). Between the trimmed V and J ends, which lost 6 bases and 6 bases, there was a span of 11 bases. The CDR3 has 12 residues. CDR1 and CDR2 (germline): LNHDA, SQIVND (reference sequence).

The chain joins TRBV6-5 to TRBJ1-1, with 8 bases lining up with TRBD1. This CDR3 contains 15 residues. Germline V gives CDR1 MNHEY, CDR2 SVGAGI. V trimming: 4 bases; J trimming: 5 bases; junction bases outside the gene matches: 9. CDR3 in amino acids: CASSLSGQGRTEAFF. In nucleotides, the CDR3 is TGTGCCAGCAGTTTAAGCGGACAGGGTCGGACTGAAGCTTTCTTT.

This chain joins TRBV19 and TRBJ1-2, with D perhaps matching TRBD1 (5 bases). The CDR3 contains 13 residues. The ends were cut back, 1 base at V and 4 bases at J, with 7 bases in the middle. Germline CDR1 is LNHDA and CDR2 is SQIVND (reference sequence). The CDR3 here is CASSIGGTYGYTF. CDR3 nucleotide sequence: TGTGCCAGTAGTATAGGAGGGACCTATGGCTACACCTTC.

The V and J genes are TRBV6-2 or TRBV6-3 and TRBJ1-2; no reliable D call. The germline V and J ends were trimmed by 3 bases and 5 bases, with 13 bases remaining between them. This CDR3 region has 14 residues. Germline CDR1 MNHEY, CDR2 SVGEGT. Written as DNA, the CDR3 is TGTGCCAGCAGTTATCGGGGTTTTGGGTATGGCTACACCTTC. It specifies CASSYRGFGYGYTF.

In DNA, the CDR3 is TGTGCCAGCTCAACCGGAGCACACCCGAACACTGAAGCTTTCTTT. This codes for CASSTGAHPNTEAFF. The chain employs TRBV18 and TRBJ1-1; D is unresolved. Germline lookup yields CDR1 KGHSH and CDR2 LQKENI. V lost 5 bases and J 1 base, leaving 14 bases between the germline ends. The CDR3 totals 15 residues.

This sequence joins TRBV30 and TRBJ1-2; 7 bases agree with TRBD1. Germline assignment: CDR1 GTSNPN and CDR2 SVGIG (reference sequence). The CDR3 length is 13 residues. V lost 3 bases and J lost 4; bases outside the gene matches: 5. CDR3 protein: CAWSPDRTYGYTF. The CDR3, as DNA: TGTGCCTGGAGCCCGGACAGGACCTATGGCTACACCTTC.

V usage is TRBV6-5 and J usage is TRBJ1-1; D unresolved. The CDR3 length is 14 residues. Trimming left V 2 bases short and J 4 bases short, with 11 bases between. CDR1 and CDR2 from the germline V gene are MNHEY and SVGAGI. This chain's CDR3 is CASSYITRGTEAFF. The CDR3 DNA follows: TGTGCCAGCAGTTACATTACCCGTGGCACTGAAGCTTTCTTT.

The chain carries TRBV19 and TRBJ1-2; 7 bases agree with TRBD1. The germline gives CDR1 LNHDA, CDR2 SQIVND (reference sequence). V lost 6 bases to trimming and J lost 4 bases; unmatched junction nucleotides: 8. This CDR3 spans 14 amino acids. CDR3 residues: CASRPTGSFYGYTF. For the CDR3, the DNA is TGTGCCAGTAGGCCGACAGGGTCCTTCTATGGCTACACCTTC. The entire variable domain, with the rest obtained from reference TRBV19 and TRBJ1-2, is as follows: DGGITQSPKYLFRKEGQNVTLSCEQNLNHDAMYWYRQDPGQGLRLIYYSQIVNDFQKGDIAEGYSVSREKKESFPLTVTSAQKNPTAFYLCASRPTGSFYGYTFGSGTRLTVV.

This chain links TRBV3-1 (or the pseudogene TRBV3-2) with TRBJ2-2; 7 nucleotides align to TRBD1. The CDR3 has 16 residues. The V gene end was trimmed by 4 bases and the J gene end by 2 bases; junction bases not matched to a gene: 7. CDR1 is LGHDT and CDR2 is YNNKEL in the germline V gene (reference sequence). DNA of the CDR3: TGTGCCAGCAGCCCGAGACAGGGAATCAACACCGGGGAGCTGTTTTTT. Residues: CASSPRQGINTGELFF.

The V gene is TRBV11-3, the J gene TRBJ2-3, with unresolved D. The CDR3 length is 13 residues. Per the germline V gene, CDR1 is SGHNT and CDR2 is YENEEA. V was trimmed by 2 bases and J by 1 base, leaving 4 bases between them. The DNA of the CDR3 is TGTGCCAGCAGCTTATCAGGCACAGATACGCAGTATTTT. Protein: CASSLSGTDTQYF. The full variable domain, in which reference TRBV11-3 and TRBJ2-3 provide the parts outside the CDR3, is EAGVVQSPRYKIIEKKQPVAFWCNPISGHNTLYWYLQNLGQGPELLIRYENEEAVDDSQLPKDRFSAERLKGVDSTLKIQPAELGDSAVYLCASSLSGTDTQYFGPGTRLTVL.